Listed below are T cell receptor beta chains from one sample, sequenced in a study of blood T cell repertoires in COVID-19. Method: immunoSEQ multiplex PCR; TCRdb's copy keeps in-frame clones and lacks some. The sample has under 110,000 clones, approximately 90% seen once. Sequenced material: peripheral blood. The receptors shown here come from a man over 45 with acute or convalescent COVID-19. Both conserved end residues are part of each CDR3. The D gene is left open where the match is weak. Size values are once, few and many counts, or a class for expanded clones, and some rows have none.

TRBV18	-	TRBD1	TRBJ1-1	CASSPRDRREAFF	TGTGCCAGCTCACCCCGGGACAGGCGTGAAGCTTTCTTT
TRBV12-3/TRBV12-4	-	-	TRBJ2-7	CASSPTGKYEQYF	TGTGCCAGCAGTCCTACAGGGAAATACGAGCAGTACTTC
TRBV5-6	-	-	TRBJ2-3	CASSLRGTDTQYF	TGTGCCAGCAGCTTGAGGGGGACAGATACGCAGTATTTT
TRBV19	-	TRBD1	TRBJ2-7	CASSPGTGVYEQYF	TGTGCCAGTAGCCCCGGGACAGGGGTCTACGAGCAGTACTTC
TRBV24-1	-	-	TRBJ1-2	CATSESPNYGYTF	TGTGCCACCAGTGAAAGCCCTAACTATGGCTACACCTTC
TRBV10-1	-	TRBD2	TRBJ2-5	CASRLLAGGWETQYF	TGCGCCAGCAGACTCCTAGCGGGGGGATGGGAGACCCAGTACTTC
TRBV6-2/TRBV6-3	-	-	TRBJ1-1	CASSIGQITEAFF	TGTGCCAGCAGCATTGGACAGATCACTGAAGCTTTCTTT
TRBV7-6	-	-	TRBJ1-2	CASSLGARQENYGYTF	TGTGCCAGCAGCTTAGGGGCCCGACAGGAGAACTATGGCTACACCTTC
TRBV18	-	-	TRBJ2-1	CASSPGQGYNEQFF	TGTGCCAGCTCACCTGGCCAGGGCTACAATGAGCAGTTCTTC
TRBV28	-	-	TRBJ1-2	CASGGQSYGYTF	TGTGCCAGCGGAGGCCAGAGCTATGGCTACACCTTC
TRBV7-6	-	-	TRBJ1-5	CASSPLAGGGNQPQHF	TGTGCCAGCAGCCCGCTGGCCGGCGGTGGCAATCAGCCCCAGCATTTT
TRBV11-2	-	-	TRBJ2-2	CASRPLPGELGTGELFF	TGTGCCAGCAGACCCCTTCCGGGAGAGCTGGGCACCGGGGAGCTGTTTTTT
TRBV28	-	TRBD1	TRBJ1-1	CASRQGQLEAFF	TGTGCCAGCAGACAGGGACAGCTTGAAGCTTTCTTT
TRBV27	-	TRBD1	TRBJ1-1	CASSFIQGAGETFF	TGTGCCAGCAGTTTTATACAGGGGGCCGGTGAAACTTTCTTT
TRBV3-1/TRBV3-2	-	-	TRBJ2-6	CASSQVSGRQRAGANVLTF	TGTGCCAGCAGCCAAGTATCAGGACGACAGAGAGCTGGGGCCAACGTCCTGACTTTC
TRBV6-9	-	TRBD1	TRBJ1-1	CASSLQGAGTEAFF	TGTGCCAGCAGTTTACAGGGGGCTGGCACTGAAGCTTTCTTT
TRBV18	-	TRBD2	TRBJ2-3	CASSPGGEKDTQYF	TGTGCCAGCTCACCTGGGGGGGAGAAAGATACGCAGTATTTT
TRBV9	-	TRBD1	TRBJ2-7	CASSVVSGQGSSYEQYF	TGTGCCAGCAGCGTAGTATCGGGACAGGGGAGCTCCTACGAGCAGTACTTC
TRBV18	-	-	TRBJ2-7	CASSDYGGEQYF	TGTGCCAGCTCAGATTACGGCGGCGAGCAGTACTTC
TRBV5-1	-	TRBD1	TRBJ2-4	CASSQGQGTLAKNIQYF	TGCGCCAGCAGCCAAGGACAGGGAACTTTAGCCAAAAACATTCAGTACTTC
TRBV10-2	-	TRBD1	TRBJ1-1	CASSESEGQMNTEAFF	TGCGCCAGCAGTGAGTCGGAGGGACAGATGAACACTGAAGCTTTCTTT
TRBV5-1	-	TRBD1	TRBJ2-1	CASSQATYKPGQGFIDEQFF	TGCGCCAGCAGCCAAGCAACATATAAACCGGGACAGGGGTTCATTGATGAGCAGTTCTTC
TRBV11-2	once	-	TRBJ2-7	CASSLDGGPSTGQYF	TGTGCCAGCAGCTTAGATGGCGGCCCTTCTACCGGGCAGTACTTC
TRBV28	-	TRBD1	TRBJ2-7	CASGETGSLLEQYF	TGTGCCAGCGGGGAGACAGGGTCCCTATTAGAGCAGTACTTC
TRBV7-2	-	TRBD1	TRBJ2-5	CASSLTGLGETQYF	TGTGCCAGCAGCCTGACAGGGCTGGGGGAGACCCAGTACTTC
TRBV6-5	-	-	TRBJ2-7	CASRLDRSRSYEQYF	TGTGCCAGCAGATTAGACAGGTCCCGCTCCTACGAGCAGTACTTC
TRBV4-3	-	-	TRBJ1-3	CASSQDAAVGNTIYF	TGCGCCAGCAGCCAAGACGCGGCAGTTGGAAACACCATATATTTT
TRBV19	-	TRBD1	TRBJ2-7	CASGFGQGSDEQYF	TGTGCCAGTGGGTTCGGACAGGGCAGCGACGAGCAGTACTTC
TRBV12-3/TRBV12-4	-	-	TRBJ1-1	CASSLDRLPEAFF	TGTGCCAGCAGTTTAGACAGGCTGCCTGAAGCTTTCTTT
TRBV6-5	once	-	TRBJ2-7	CASSLGASYEQYF	TGTGCCAGCAGTTTGGGGGCTTCCTACGAGCAGTACTTC
TRBV5-6	-	-	TRBJ1-4	CASSSVANEKLFF	TGTGCCAGCAGCTCGGTCGCTAATGAAAAACTGTTTTTT
TRBV12-3/TRBV12-4	-	TRBD2	TRBJ2-5	CASSLAGVETQYF	TGTGCCAGCAGTTTGGCGGGGGTAGAGACCCAGTACTTC
TRBV28	once	-	TRBJ1-6	CASSLLRGGGNSPLHF	TGTGCCAGCAGTCTACTTAGGGGAGGGGGTAATTCACCCCTCCACTTT
TRBV18	once	-	TRBJ1-6	CASSPDAGKFYSPLHF	TGTGCCAGCTCACCAGACGCAGGAAAATTCTATTCACCCCTCCACTTT
TRBV19	-	TRBD1	TRBJ1-1	CASTTTGGSTEAFF	TGTGCCAGTACCACAACAGGGGGGAGCACTGAAGCTTTCTTT
TRBV28	-	TRBD1	TRBJ1-2	CASSPGQAGSRGGYTF	TGTGCCAGCAGTCCGGGACAGGCTGGGTCTAGGGGTGGCTACACCTTC
TRBV7-6	-	-	TRBJ2-7	CASSLASGYYEQYF	TGTGCCAGCAGCTTAGCTAGCGGATACTACGAGCAGTACTTC
TRBV19	-	TRBD1	TRBJ1-2	CASTGTANYGYTF	TGTGCCAGTACCGGGACAGCCAACTATGGCTACACCTTC
TRBV19	-	-	TRBJ1-2	CASSMGDRAYGYTF	TGTGCCAGTAGTATGGGTGACAGAGCCTATGGCTACACCTTC
TRBV5-1	-	TRBD2	TRBJ2-1	CASSLEAGDYNEQFF	TGCGCCAGCAGCTTGGAGGCGGGGGACTACAATGAGCAGTTCTTC
TRBV15	once	-	TRBJ1-2	CATREVTDNYGYTF	TGTGCCACCAGAGAAGTTACAGATAACTATGGCTACACCTTC
TRBV6-2/TRBV6-3	-	-	TRBJ2-4	CASSPSYGGPRNIQYF	TGTGCCAGCAGTCCCTCCTACGGGGGGCCGAGAAACATTCAGTACTTC
TRBV28	-	TRBD1	TRBJ1-6	CASSDTGTGASPLHF	TGTGCCAGCAGCGATACTGGGACAGGGGCCTCACCCCTCCACTTT
TRBV27	-	TRBD2	TRBJ2-7	CASSLWEGGLEYEQYF	TGTGCCAGCAGTTTATGGGAGGGGGGACTAGAGTACGAGCAGTACTTC
TRBV7-2	-	TRBD1	TRBJ2-2	CASSSYRGWNTGELFF	TGTGCCAGCAGCTCCTACAGGGGATGGAACACCGGGGAGCTGTTTTTT
TRBV7-9	-	-	TRBJ1-2	CASSQYIGQDYGYTF	TGTGCCAGCAGTCAATACATCGGACAAGACTATGGCTACACCTTC
TRBV29-1	-	-	TRBJ1-2	CSVEVEPGGYGYTF	TGCAGCGTTGAGGTGGAGCCGGGAGGCTATGGCTACACCTTC
TRBV6-5	-	-	TRBJ1-3	CASSYGQISGNTIYF	TGTGCCAGCAGTTACGGACAGATCTCTGGAAACACCATATATTTT
TRBV24-1	-	-	TRBJ1-5	CATSSTSPGSNQPQHF	TGTGCCACCAGTTCAACTTCTCCAGGGAGCAATCAGCCCCAGCATTTT
TRBV9	-	TRBD2	TRBJ2-3	CASSPSILAGGTDTQYF	TGTGCCAGCAGCCCCTCTATACTAGCGGGGGGCACAGATACGCAGTATTTT
TRBV18	-	-	TRBJ1-5	CASSPPTGFQPQHF	TGTGCCAGCTCTCCTCCTACAGGGTTTCAGCCCCAGCATTTT
TRBV7-9	-	TRBD1	TRBJ1-6	CASSPRDRGNSPLHF	TGTGCCAGCAGCCCGCGGGACAGGGGTAATTCACCCCTCCACTTT
TRBV15	-	TRBD1	TRBJ2-7	CATSRTGGYEQYF	TGTGCCACCAGCAGGACAGGGGGCTACGAGCAGTACTTC
TRBV2	-	-	TRBJ2-1	CASSEKSYRDTTYNEQFF	TGTGCCAGCAGTGAAAAATCTTACCGAGACACCACCTACAATGAGCAGTTCTTC